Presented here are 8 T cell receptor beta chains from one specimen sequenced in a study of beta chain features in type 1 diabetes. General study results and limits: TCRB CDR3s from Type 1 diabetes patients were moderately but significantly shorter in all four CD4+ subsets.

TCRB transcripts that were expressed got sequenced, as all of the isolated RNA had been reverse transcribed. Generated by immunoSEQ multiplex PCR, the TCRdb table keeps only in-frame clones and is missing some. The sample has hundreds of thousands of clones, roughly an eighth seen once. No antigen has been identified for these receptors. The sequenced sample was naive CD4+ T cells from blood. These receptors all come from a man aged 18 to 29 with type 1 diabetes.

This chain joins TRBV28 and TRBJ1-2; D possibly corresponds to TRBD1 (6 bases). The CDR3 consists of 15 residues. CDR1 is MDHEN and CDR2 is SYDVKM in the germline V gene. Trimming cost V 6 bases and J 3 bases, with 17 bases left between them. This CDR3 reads CASSPGGGEDYGYTF. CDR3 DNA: TGTGCCAGCAGCCCCGGGGGGGGCGAAGACTATGGCTACACCTTC.

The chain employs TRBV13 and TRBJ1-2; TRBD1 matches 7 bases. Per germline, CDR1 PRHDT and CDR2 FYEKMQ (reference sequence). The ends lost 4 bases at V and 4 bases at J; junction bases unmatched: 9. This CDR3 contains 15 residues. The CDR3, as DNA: TGTGCCAGCAGCTCCTACGATGACAGGGCCTATGGCTACACCTTC. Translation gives CASSSYDDRAYGYTF.

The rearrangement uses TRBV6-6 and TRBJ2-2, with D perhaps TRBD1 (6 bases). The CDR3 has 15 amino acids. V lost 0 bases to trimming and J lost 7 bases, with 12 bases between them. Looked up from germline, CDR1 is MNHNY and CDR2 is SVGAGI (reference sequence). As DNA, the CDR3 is TGTGCCAGCAGTTACTCAGGCAGGGGAAACGGGGAGCTGTTTTTT. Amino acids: CASSYSGRGNGELFF.

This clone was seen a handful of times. The DNA of the CDR3 is TGTGCCAGCTCACCATGGGAACTAGCGGGGTTTGGGGCCAACGTCCTGACTTTC. It is translated as CASSPWELAGFGANVLTF. This chain uses TRBV18 with TRBJ2-6, with 10 bases aligning to TRBD2. V shed 2 bases, J shed 3 bases, and the junction held 7 bases outside the gene matches. The CDR3 has 18 residues. Germline V gene sequence: CDR1 KGHSH, CDR2 LQKENI.

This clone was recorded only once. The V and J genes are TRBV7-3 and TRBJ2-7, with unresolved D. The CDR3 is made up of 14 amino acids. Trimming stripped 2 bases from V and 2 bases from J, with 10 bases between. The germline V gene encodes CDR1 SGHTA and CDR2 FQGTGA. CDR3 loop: CASSLALVPYEQYF. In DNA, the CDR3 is TGTGCCAGCAGCTTAGCACTTGTCCCCTACGAGCAGTACTTC. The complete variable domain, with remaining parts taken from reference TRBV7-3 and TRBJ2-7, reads GAGVSQTPSNKVTEKGKYVELRCDPISGHTALYWYRQSLGQGPEFLIYFQGTGAADDSGLPNDRFFAVRPEGSVSTLKIQRTERGDSAVYLCASSLALVPYEQYFGPGTRLTVT.

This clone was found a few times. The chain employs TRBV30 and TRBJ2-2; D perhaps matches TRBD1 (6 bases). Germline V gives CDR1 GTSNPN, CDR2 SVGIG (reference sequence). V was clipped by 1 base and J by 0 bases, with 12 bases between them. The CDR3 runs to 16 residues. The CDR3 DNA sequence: TGTGCCTGGAGTGGGCTGGGGGCCACGAACACCGGGGAGCTGTTTTTT. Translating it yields CAWSGLGATNTGELFF.

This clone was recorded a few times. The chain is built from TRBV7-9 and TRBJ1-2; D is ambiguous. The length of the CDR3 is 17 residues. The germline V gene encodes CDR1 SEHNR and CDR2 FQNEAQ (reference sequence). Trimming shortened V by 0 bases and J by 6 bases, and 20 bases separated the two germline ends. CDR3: CASSLALAAIYRDGYTF. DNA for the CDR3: TGTGCCAGCAGCTTAGCGCTAGCGGCGATCTATCGTGATGGCTACACCTTC.

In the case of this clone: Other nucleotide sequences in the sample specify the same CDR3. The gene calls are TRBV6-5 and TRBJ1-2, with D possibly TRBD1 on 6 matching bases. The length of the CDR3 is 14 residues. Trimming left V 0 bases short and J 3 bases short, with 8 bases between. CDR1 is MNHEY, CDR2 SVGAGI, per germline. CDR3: CASSYSQGYYGYTF. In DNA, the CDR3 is TGTGCCAGCAGTTACTCACAGGGATACTATGGCTACACCTTC.